This T cell receptor (beta chain) was recorded in a study of CD8 T cells in Susac syndrome. Germline loops: CDR1 MGHRA, CDR2 YSYEKL. The CDR3 consists of 14 residues. The V end was cut by 3 bases, the J end by 1 base, with 7 bases between. Random hexamers were used to reverse transcribe an amount of roughly 0.5 to 1 ug RNA. Amplification of TCR beta CDR3 used immunoSEQ multiplex PCR across 54 Vbeta and 13 Jbeta. TCRdb passed the immunoSEQ multiplex PCR reads through MiXCR, listing each CDR3 protein once. The table shows about 440,000 distinct CDR3 sequences, with 75% to 90% occurring only once. TCR beta was sequenced from blood CD8+ and CD4+ T cells.

Material: CD8+ T cells from PBMCs. The chain couples TRBV4-1 to TRBJ1-5; D remains unclear. The clonotype was recovered from a human donor with multiple sclerosis. The DNA of the CDR3 is TGCGCCAGCAGCCAGACTCAAAGCAATCAGCCCCAGCATTTT. Translating it yields CASSQTQSNQPQHF.